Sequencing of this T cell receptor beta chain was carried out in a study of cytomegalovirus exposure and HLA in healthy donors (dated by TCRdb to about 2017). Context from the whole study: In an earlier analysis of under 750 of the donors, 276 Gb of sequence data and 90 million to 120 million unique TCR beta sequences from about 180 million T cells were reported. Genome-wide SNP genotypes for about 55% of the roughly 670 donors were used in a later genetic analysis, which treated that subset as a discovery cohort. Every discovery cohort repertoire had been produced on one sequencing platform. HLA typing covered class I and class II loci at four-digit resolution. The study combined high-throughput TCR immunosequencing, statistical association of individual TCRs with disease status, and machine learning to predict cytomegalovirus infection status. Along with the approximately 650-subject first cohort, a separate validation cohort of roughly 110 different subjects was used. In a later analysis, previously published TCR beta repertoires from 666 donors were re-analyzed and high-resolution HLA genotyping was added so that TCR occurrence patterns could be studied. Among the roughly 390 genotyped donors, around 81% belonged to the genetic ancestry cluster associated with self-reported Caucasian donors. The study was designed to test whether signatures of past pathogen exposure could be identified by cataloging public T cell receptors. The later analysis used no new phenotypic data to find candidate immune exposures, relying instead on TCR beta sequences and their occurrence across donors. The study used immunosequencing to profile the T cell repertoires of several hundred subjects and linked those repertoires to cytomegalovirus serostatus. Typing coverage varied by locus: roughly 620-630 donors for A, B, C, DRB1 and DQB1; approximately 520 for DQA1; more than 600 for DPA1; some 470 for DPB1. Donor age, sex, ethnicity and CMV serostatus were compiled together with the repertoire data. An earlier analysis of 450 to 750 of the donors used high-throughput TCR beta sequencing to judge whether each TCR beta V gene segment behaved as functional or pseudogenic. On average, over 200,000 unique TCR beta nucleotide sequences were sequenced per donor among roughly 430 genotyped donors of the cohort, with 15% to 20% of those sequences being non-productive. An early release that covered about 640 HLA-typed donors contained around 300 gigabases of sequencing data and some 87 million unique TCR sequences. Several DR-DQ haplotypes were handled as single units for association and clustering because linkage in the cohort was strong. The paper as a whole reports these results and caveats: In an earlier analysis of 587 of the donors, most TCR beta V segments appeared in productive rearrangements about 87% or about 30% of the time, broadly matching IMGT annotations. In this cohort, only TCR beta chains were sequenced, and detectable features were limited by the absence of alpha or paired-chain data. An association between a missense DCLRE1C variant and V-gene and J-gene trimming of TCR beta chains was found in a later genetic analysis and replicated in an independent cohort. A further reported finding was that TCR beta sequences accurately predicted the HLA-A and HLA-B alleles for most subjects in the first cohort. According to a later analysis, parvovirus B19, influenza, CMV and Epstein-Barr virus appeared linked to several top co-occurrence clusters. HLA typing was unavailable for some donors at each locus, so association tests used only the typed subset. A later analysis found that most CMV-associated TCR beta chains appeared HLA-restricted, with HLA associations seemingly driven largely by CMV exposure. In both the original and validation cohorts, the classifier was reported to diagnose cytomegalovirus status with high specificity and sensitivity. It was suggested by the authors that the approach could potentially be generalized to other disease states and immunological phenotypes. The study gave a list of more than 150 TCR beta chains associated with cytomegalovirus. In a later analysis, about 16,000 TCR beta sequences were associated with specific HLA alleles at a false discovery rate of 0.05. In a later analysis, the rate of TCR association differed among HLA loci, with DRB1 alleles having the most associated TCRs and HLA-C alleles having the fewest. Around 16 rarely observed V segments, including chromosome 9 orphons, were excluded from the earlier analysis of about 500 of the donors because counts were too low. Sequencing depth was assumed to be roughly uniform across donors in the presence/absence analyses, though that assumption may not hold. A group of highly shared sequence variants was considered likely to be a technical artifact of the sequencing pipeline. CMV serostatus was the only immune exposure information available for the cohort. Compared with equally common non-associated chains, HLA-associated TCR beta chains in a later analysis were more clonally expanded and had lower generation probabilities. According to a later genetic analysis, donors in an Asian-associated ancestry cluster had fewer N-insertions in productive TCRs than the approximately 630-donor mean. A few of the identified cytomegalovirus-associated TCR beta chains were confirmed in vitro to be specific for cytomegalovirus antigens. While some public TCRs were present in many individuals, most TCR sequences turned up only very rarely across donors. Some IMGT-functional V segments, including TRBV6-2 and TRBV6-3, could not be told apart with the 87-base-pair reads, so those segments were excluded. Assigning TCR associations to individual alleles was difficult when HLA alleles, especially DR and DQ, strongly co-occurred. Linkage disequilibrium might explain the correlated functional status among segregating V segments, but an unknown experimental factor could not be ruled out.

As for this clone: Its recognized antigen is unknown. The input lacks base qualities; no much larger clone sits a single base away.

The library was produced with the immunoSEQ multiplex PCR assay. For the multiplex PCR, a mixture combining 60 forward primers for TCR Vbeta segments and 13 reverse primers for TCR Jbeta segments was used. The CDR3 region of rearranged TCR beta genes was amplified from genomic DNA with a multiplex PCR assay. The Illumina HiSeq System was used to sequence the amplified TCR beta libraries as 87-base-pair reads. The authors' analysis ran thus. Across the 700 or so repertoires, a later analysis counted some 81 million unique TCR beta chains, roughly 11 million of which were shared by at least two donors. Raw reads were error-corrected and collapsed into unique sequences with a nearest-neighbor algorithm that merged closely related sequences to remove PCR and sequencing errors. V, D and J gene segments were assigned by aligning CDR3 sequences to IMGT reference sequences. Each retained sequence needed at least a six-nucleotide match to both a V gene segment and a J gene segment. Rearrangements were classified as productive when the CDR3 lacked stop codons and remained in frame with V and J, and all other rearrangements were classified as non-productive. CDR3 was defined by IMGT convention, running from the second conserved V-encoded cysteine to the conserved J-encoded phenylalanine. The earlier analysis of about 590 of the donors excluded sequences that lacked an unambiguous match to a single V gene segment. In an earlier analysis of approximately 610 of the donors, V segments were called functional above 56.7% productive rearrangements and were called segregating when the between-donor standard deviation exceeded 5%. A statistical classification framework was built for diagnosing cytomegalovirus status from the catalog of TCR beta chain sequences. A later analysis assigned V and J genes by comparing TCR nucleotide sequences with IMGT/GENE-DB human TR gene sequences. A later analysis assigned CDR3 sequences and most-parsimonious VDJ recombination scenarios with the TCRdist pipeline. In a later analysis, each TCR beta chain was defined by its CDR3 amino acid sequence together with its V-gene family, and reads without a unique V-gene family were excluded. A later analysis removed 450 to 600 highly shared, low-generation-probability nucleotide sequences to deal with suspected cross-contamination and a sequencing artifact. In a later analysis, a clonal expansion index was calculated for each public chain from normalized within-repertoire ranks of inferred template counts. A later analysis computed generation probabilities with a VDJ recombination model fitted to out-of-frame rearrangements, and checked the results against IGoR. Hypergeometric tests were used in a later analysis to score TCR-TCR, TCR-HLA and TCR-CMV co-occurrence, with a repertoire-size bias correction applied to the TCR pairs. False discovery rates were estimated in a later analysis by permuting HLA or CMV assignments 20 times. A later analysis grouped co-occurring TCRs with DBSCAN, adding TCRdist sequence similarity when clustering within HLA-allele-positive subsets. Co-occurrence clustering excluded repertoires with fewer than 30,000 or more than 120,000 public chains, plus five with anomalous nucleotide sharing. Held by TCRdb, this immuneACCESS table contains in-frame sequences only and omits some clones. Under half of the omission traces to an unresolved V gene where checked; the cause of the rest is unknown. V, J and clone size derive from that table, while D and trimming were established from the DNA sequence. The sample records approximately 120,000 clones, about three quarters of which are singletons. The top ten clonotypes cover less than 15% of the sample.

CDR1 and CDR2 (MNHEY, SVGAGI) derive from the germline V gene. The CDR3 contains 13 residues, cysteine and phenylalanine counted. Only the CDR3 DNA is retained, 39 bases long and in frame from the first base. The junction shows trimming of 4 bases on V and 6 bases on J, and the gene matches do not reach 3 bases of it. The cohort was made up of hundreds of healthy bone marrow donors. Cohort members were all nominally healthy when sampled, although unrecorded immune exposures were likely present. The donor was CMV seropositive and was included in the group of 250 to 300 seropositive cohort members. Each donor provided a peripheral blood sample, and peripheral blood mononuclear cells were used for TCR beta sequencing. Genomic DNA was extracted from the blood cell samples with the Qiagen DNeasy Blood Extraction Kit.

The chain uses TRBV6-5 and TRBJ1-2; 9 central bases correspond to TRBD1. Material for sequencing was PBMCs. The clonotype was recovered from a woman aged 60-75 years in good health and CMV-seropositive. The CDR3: CASSLGQGNGYTF. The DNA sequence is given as TGTGCCAGCAGTTTGGGACAGGGAAATGGCTACACCTTC.